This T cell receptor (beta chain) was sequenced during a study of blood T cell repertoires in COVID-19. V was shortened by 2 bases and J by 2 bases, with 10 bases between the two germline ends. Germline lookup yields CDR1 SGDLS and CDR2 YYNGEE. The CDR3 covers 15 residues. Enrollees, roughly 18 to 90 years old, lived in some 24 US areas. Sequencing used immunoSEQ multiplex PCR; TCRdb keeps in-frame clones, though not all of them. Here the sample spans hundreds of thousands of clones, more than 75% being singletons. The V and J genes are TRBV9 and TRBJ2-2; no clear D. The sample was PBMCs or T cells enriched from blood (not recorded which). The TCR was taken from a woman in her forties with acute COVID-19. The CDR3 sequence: CASSVFQTNTGELFF. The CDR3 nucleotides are TGTGCCAGCAGCGTTTTCCAGACTAACACCGGGGAGCTGTTTTTT.